The next 14 T cell receptor beta chains were all read from a single sample in a study of monozygotic twins with inflammatory bowel disease. TCRdb reworked the 5' RACE reads into one entry per CDR3 protein, no DNA. The data include approximately 100,000 distinct CDR3 sequences; the top ten clones carry around 1.9%. The material sequenced was blood. Source of these receptors: a human donor with ulcerative colitis or Crohn's disease, or a healthy co-twin of an affected twin (not recorded which).

The gene calls are TRBV19 and TRBJ2-1; with no DNA, the TCRdb D assignment of TRBD1 cannot be verified. CDR1 and CDR2 (germline): LNHDA, SQIVND (reference sequence). The CDR3 length is 17 residues. CDR3 sequence reads: CASSMLSSGQGYNEQFF.

J is TRBJ2-7 and V is TRBV30. The CDR3 runs 12 residues. CDR1 and CDR2 (germline): GTSNPN, SVGIG (reference sequence). The CDR3 loop reads CACGGGAYEQYF.

V is TRBV7-9 and J is TRBJ2-3; checking the TCRdb D call of TRBD2 is not possible without DNA. From germline, CDR1 is SEHNR and CDR2 FQNEAQ (reference sequence). The CDR3 runs to 15 residues. The CDR3 is CASSFGGGVTDTQYF.

The chain joins TRBV12-3 or TRBV12-4 to TRBJ2-1. This CDR3 spans 13 amino acids. Here the CDR3 reads CASSLDHGNEQFF.

The chain links TRBV18 to TRBJ1-6. This CDR3 has 16 residues. CDR1 and CDR2 from the germline V gene are KGHSH and LQKENI. The CDR3 region is CASSPMPPRTHSPLHF.

The chain couples TRBV7-3 to TRBJ2-4. CDR3 length equals 14 residues. CDR1 and CDR2 (germline): SGHTA, FQGTGA. This CDR3 is CASSSIYGKNIQYF.

V and J are TRBV7-9 and TRBJ2-7; the TRBD1 assignment by TCRdb is unverifiable without DNA. Germline-derived CDR1 and CDR2 are SEHNR and FQNEAQ (reference sequence). The CDR3 totals 17 residues. CDR3: CASRLNTGTGKSYEQYF. Together with reference TRBV7-9 and TRBJ2-7, the CDR3 gives the full variable domain: DTGVSQNPRHKITKRGQNVTFRCDPISEHNRLYWYRQTLGQGPEFLTYFQNEAQLEKSRLLSDRFSAERPKGSFSTLEIQRTEQGDSAMYLCASRLNTGTGKSYEQYFGPGTRLTVT.

V gene TRBV4-3 combines with J gene TRBJ2-1. Germline CDR1 reads LGHNA; CDR2 reads YSLEER. CDR3 length: 14 amino acids. Here the CDR3 reads CASSQDRFLDEQFF.

The chain employs TRBV19 and TRBJ1-1; no DNA is available, so the TRBD1 call from TCRdb remains unchecked. This CDR3 has 17 residues. Germline V gives CDR1 LNHDA, CDR2 SQIVND (reference sequence). CDR3 loop: CASSMPGGATMNTEAFF.

The gene calls are TRBV6-1 and TRBJ2-5; TCRdb's D call, TRBD1, is unchecked because there is no DNA. The germline V gene encodes CDR1 MNHNS and CDR2 SASEGT. The CDR3 runs to 15 residues. The CDR3 loop reads CASSRTGLGKETQYF.

The chain has TRBV4-2 and TRBJ1-4; TCRdb names TRBD1, which stays unverified in the absence of DNA. Germline V gene data show CDR1 as LGHNA and CDR2 as YNFKEQ. This CDR3 comprises 14 residues. The CDR3 here is CASSSQGDNEKLFF.

The chain links TRBV20-1 to TRBJ1-1; with no DNA, the TCRdb D assignment of TRBD1 cannot be verified. The CDR3 sequence is 14 residues long. The germline gives CDR1 DFQATT, CDR2 SNEGSKA (reference sequence). CDR3 sequence reads: CSARRDKTNTEAFF.

The chain employs TRBV5-6 and TRBJ2-2; TCRdb's D call of TRBD2 is untestable without DNA. The CDR3 covers 16 residues. Germline V gene data show CDR1 as SGHDT and CDR2 as YYEEEE. The CDR3 sequence: CASSLAREGYTGELFF.

V gene TRBV7-2 combines with J gene TRBJ1-1; TCRdb's D call, TRBD1, is unchecked because there is no DNA. Germline CDR1 and CDR2: SGHTA and FQGNSA. The length of the CDR3 is 15 residues. CDR3 sequence: CASTPTGGASTEAFF.